These 17 T cell receptor beta chains share one sample of origin, sequenced in a study of T cell clonotyping in hematopoietic cell transplantation. Profiled with immunoSEQ multiplex PCR; TCRdb holds only in-frame clones, not every one. The data hold 17,000 or so clones, with 80% to 95% observed a single time. Sequenced sample: peripheral blood mononuclear cells. Every receptor here comes from a man aged 40-49 years in good health. Some clones in this sample may be carry-over from other donors' samples.

The chain employs TRBV6-6 and TRBJ2-6; a weak D match, TRBD2 (5 bases). Trimming took 5 bases from V and 0 from J, leaving 5 bases between them. This CDR3 contains 14 residues. Germline CDR1 reads MNHNY; CDR2 reads SVGAGI (reference sequence). The CDR3 DNA is TGTGCCAGCAGTCGGGGCTCTGGGGCCAACGTCCTGACTTTC. The encoded protein is CASSRGSGANVLTF.

The chain uses TRBV7-2 and TRBJ2-5; D is unclear. Trimming left V 1 base short and J 5 bases short, with 8 bases between. The CDR3 is made up of 13 amino acids. Germline CDR1 SGHTA, CDR2 FQGNSA. CDR3 region: CASSLVVGETQYF. The CDR3 DNA is TGTGCCAGCAGCTTAGTAGTCGGGGAGACCCAGTACTTC.

The V gene is TRBV30, the J gene TRBJ2-1; no firm D call. Germline assignment: CDR1 GTSNPN and CDR2 SVGIG (reference sequence). The ends were cut back, 1 base at V and 0 bases at J, with 10 bases in the middle. The CDR3 is made up of 15 amino acids. The CDR3 coding sequence is TGTGCCTGGAGTGATAACTTGCTCTCCTACAATGAGCAGTTCTTC. This codes for CAWSDNLLSYNEQFF. The variable domain in full, completed from reference TRBV30 and TRBJ2-1, reads SQTIHQWPATLVQPVGSPLSLECTVEGTSNPNLYWYRQAAGRGLQLLFYSVGIGQISSEVPQNLSASRPQDRQFILSSKKLLLSDSGFYLCAWSDNLLSYNEQFFGPGTRLTVL.

The genes are TRBV7-3 and TRBJ1-1, with D possibly matching TRBD1 (5 bases). Germline CDR1 reads SGHTA; CDR2 reads FQGTGA. The germline V and J ends were trimmed by 2 bases and 5 bases, with 15 bases remaining between them. This CDR3 spans 15 amino acids. DNA for the CDR3: TGTGCCAGCAGCTTATTCTCTGGGGCGGGGACTGAAGCTTTCTTT. This codes for CASSLFSGAGTEAFF.

The gene calls are TRBV11-3 and TRBJ2-5; 14 positions agree with TRBD2. Germline lookup yields CDR1 SGHNT and CDR2 YENEEA. This CDR3 is 18 amino acids long. J gave up 2 bases and V 3 bases, and 8 bases lay outside the gene matches. The CDR3 spells CASSLGLAGELGQETQYF. In nucleotides, the CDR3 is TGTGCCAGCAGCTTGGGACTAGCGGGAGAGTTGGGGCAAGAGACCCAGTACTTC.

This clone was detected only once. The gene calls are TRBV6-8 and TRBJ2-7; 10 bases fit TRBD2. Unmatched junction bases numbered 4, after V lost 0 bases and J lost 2 bases. This CDR3 comprises 16 residues. The V gene's germline CDR1 is MNHGY and CDR2 SAAAGT. In nucleotides, the CDR3 is TGTGCCAGCAGTTACTCGACTAGCGGGCGCACCTACGAGCAGTACTTC. It specifies CASSYSTSGRTYEQYF.

The chain couples TRBV6-1 to TRBJ1-2; 8 bases are a match to TRBD1. This CDR3 has 14 amino acids. CDR1 and CDR2 from the germline V gene are MNHNS and SASEGT. Trimming cost V 8 bases and J 7 bases; bases outside gene matches: 12. The CDR3 here is CASGSGGSIFGYTF. In DNA, the CDR3 is TGTGCCAGCGGATCAGGGGGCTCAATTTTTGGCTACACCTTC.

The chain joins TRBV7-9 to TRBJ2-3; 8 bases agree with TRBD1. This CDR3 is 15 amino acids long. Germline CDR1 reads SEHNR; CDR2 reads FQNEAQ (reference sequence). Germline trimming cut 5 bases from V and 3 bases from J; bases unmatched to any gene: 7. CDR3 residues: CASSDRDRLTDTQYF. CDR3 DNA: TGTGCCAGCAGCGACCGGGACAGGTTAACAGATACGCAGTATTTT.

The chain has TRBV19 and TRBJ1-1; D perhaps matches TRBD1 (5 bases). Trimming shortened V by 6 bases and J by 4 bases, and 12 bases separated the two germline ends. CDR1 is LNHDA and CDR2 is SQIVND in the germline V gene (reference sequence). The CDR3 length is 13 residues. The CDR3 DNA follows: TGTGCCAGTAGACCTTCGACAGTCACTGAAGCTTTCTTT. Translating it yields CASRPSTVTEAFF.

V gene TRBV11-1 combines with J gene TRBJ2-7; 8 bases match TRBD1. This CDR3 is 16 amino acids long. The junction had 4 bases not matched to a gene; V was cut back by 0 bases and J by 0 bases. From germline, CDR1 is SGHAT and CDR2 FQDESV (reference sequence). The CDR3 is CASSLAPGQASYEQYF. As DNA, the CDR3 is TGTGCCAGCAGCTTAGCTCCGGGACAGGCCTCCTACGAGCAGTACTTC.

This sequence joins TRBV14 and TRBJ1-1; no clear D. CDR1 is SGHDN and CDR2 is FVKESK in the germline V gene. Trimming removed 3 bases from V and 3 bases from J, with 17 bases in between. This CDR3 has 16 residues. Written as DNA, the CDR3 is TGTGCCAGCAGCCATCCTACCACAAAAAGACACACTGAAGCTTTCTTT. This codes for CASSHPTTKRHTEAFF. Together with reference TRBV14 and TRBJ1-1, the CDR3 gives the full variable domain: EAGVTQFPSHSVIEKGQTVTLRCDPISGHDNLYWYRRVMGKEIKFLLHFVKESKQDESGMPNNRFLAERTGGTYSTLKVQPAELEDSGVYFCASSHPTTKRHTEAFFGQGTRLTVV.

CDR3 residues: CASSRDSSGANVLTF. In DNA form, the CDR3 reads TGTGCCAGCAGTAGAGACAGCTCTGGGGCCAACGTCCTGACTTTC. The V and J genes are TRBV6-1 and TRBJ2-6; weak D call: TRBD1 (5 bases). The V and J ends lost 5 bases and 0 bases respectively, with 8 bases between them. Germline CDR1 MNHNS, CDR2 SASEGT. This CDR3 contains 15 residues.

The V call is TRBV28, the J call TRBJ2-2; the D gene is possibly TRBD1 (5 bases). The CDR3 is 12 residues long. Germline CDR1 is MDHEN and CDR2 is SYDVKM. Between the trimmed V and J ends, which lost 8 bases and 7 bases, there was a span of 11 bases. Here the CDR3 reads CASRKGHGELFF. The DNA for the CDR3 is TGTGCCAGCCGGAAGGGGCACGGGGAGCTGTTTTTT. Based on the CDR3 plus reference TRBV28 and TRBJ2-2, the full variable domain is DVKVTQSSRYLVKRTGEKVFLECVQDMDHENMFWYRQDPGLGLRLIYFSYDVKMKEKGDIPEGYSVSREKKERFSLILESASTNQTSMYLCASRKGHGELFFGEGSRLTVL.

This clone has just one count. The chain is built from TRBV30 and TRBJ1-1; the D is unclear. Germline assignment: CDR1 GTSNPN and CDR2 SVGIG (reference sequence). V gave up 1 base and J gave up 5 bases, with 8 bases separating them. This CDR3 comprises 12 residues. This CDR3 reads CAWSAGGTEAFF. CDR3 coding DNA: TGTGCCTGGAGTGCCGGAGGGACTGAAGCTTTCTTT.

This rearrangement joins TRBV4-1 to TRBJ2-3; 10 bases match TRBD2. The trim removed 1 base at V and 6 bases at J, leaving 7 bases unmatched. This CDR3 has 16 amino acids. CDR1 is MGHRA and CDR2 is YSYEKL in the germline V gene. CDR3 loop: CASSQGAGGPSDTQYF. CDR3 DNA: TGCGCCAGCAGCCAAGGAGCGGGAGGGCCATCGGATACGCAGTATTTT.

In nucleotides, the CDR3 is TGTGCCAGCAGCTCACAGGTGTCGAACACCGGGGAGCTGTTTTTT. Translated, it gives CASSSQVSNTGELFF. The gene calls are TRBV7-3 and TRBJ2-2, with D possibly matching TRBD1 (5 bases). V gave up 4 bases and J gave up 0 bases, with 9 bases separating them. Looked up from germline, CDR1 is SGHTA and CDR2 is FQGTGA. The length of the CDR3 is 15 residues.

This chain joins TRBV5-1 and TRBJ1-1; the D is unclear. The V gene's germline CDR1 is SGHRS and CDR2 YFSETQ. The germline V and J ends were trimmed by 4 bases and 0 bases, with 13 bases remaining between them. CDR3 size: 15 residues. The CDR3 DNA reads TGCGCCAGCAGCGGAGAGGCCGGGGTGAACACTGAAGCTTTCTTT. Its protein product is CASSGEAGVNTEAFF.